Listed here is a single TCR beta chain. This entry is derived from a study of cytomegalovirus exposure and HLA in healthy donors. Amplification used 60 Vbeta primers and 13 Jbeta primers. Data came from immunoSEQ multiplex PCR; TCRdb stores just in-frame clones and leaves some out. The sample lists under 200,000 clones, about 85% occurring once. V was pared by 4 bases and J by 5 bases, with 10 bases of the junction left unmatched. The length of the CDR3 is 18 residues. CDR1 is SGDLS, CDR2 YYNGEE, per germline. The TCR originated in a man aged 18 to 29 in good health and CMV-seronegative. The genes are TRBV9 and TRBJ2-2, with 14 positions matching TRBD2. The sample comprised PBMCs. The CDR3 DNA follows: TGTGCCAGCAGCATTTCCGGGACTAGCGGGAGTAAGACCGGGGAGCTGTTTTTT. Its translation: CASSISGTSGSKTGELFF.